Below are 18 T cell receptor beta chains sequenced from a single sample in a study of T cell responses to AZD1222 COVID-19 vaccine. Measured with immunoSEQ multiplex PCR; TCRdb has only the in-frame clones, and not every one. The table includes 140,000 to 150,000 clones, 80% to 95% detected once. Sequencing was performed on peripheral blood, taken on day 0 of AZD1222 vaccination. The receptors originated from an adult in good health.

The V gene is TRBV21-1, the J gene TRBJ2-7. TRBV21-1 is an annotated pseudogene. This CDR3 has 15 residues. The CDR3 is CASRPGGGSSYEQYF. In DNA form, the CDR3 reads TGTGCCAGCAGGCCCGGAGGGGGGAGCTCCTACGAGCAGTACTTC.

This clone was detected once. The V gene is TRBV12-3 or TRBV12-4, the J gene TRBJ2-4; D remains ambiguous. V lost 2 bases to trimming and J lost 3 bases, with 5 bases between them. The CDR3 has 13 amino acids. CDR3 nucleotides: TGTGCCAGCAGTTTAACCATCAAAAACATTCAGTACTTC. The encoded protein is CASSLTIKNIQYF.

The CDR3, as DNA: TGCGCCAGCCTCGAGCTCTCCCAGGAAGGAAACACCATATATTTT. It codes for CASLELSQEGNTIYF. The V and J genes are TRBV5-1 and TRBJ1-3; D is unresolved. CDR1 is SGHRS, CDR2 YFSETQ, per germline. This CDR3 spans 15 amino acids. V was shortened by 7 bases and J by 4 bases, with 18 bases between the two germline ends.

The V gene is TRBV5-4, the J gene TRBJ2-3, with 10 bases that match TRBD2. Germline V gene data show CDR1 as SGHNT and CDR2 as YYREEE (reference sequence). V lost 0 bases to trimming and J lost 10 bases; unmatched junction nucleotides: 11. The CDR3 is 16 amino acids. The CDR3 here is CASSLGAGGPLGSQYF. CDR3 DNA: TGTGCCAGCAGCTTGGGAGCGGGAGGGCCCCTTGGGTCGCAGTATTTT.

The V call is TRBV28, the J call TRBJ1-2; D not resolved. Trimming took off 3 bases at V and 1 base at J, with 15 bases between the two ends. The germline V gene has CDR1 MDHEN and CDR2 SYDVKM. The CDR3 extends over 16 amino acids. CDR3 DNA sequence: TGTGCCAGCAGTTTTGTATCAAGGGCGAATAACTATGGCTACACCTTC. This codes for CASSFVSRANNYGYTF.

Of note for this clone: Different DNA sequences within this sample yield the same CDR3. The genes are TRBV7-9 and TRBJ2-5; 7 nucleotides line up with TRBD2. CDR3 size: 13 residues. V was clipped by 0 bases and J by 5 bases; unmatched bases: 0. Germline V gives CDR1 SEHNR, CDR2 FQNEAQ (reference sequence). CDR3 region: CASSLAGGETQYF. The CDR3 region has the DNA TGTGCCAGCAGCTTAGCGGGAGGGGAGACCCAGTACTTC.

The V and J genes are TRBV11-2 and TRBJ1-3; D gene ambiguous. V lost 4 bases, J lost 0 bases, and 19 bases lay in between. CDR3 length: 18 amino acids. The germline V gene encodes CDR1 SGHAT and CDR2 FQNNGV. Here the CDR3 DNA reads TGTGCCAGCAGCTACAGATTGAGTCCAAACCGCTCTGGAAACACCATATATTTT. This encodes CASSYRLSPNRSGNTIYF.

This chain joins TRBV5-6 and TRBJ2-1; 8 positions match TRBD1. The V gene end was trimmed by 4 bases and the J gene end by 3 bases; junction bases not matched to a gene: 6. CDR1 and CDR2 from the germline V gene are SGHDT and YYEEEE. This CDR3 comprises 15 residues. In nucleotides, the CDR3 is TGTGCCAGCAGCCCCCGAGGACAGGGCTACAATGAGCAGTTCTTC. Translated: CASSPRGQGYNEQFF. Full variable domain (rest looked up from reference TRBV5-6 and TRBJ2-1): DAGVTQSPTHLIKTRGQQVTLRCSPKSGHDTVSWYQQALGQGPQFIFQYYEEEERQRGNFPDRFSGHQFPNYSSELNVNALLLGDSALYLCASSPRGQGYNEQFFGPGTRLTVL.

V and J are TRBV15 and TRBJ1-4; TRBD1 matches at 7 bases. V was clipped by 3 bases and J by 8 bases; unmatched bases: 12. This CDR3 is 16 amino acids long. Germline CDR1 is LNHNV and CDR2 is YYDKDF (reference sequence). CDR3 loop: CATSSRQTGSEEKLFF. The CDR3, as DNA: TGTGCCACCAGCAGCAGACAGACAGGGTCGGAGGAAAAACTGTTTTTT.

The J gene is TRBJ2-7, the V gene TRBV9; 12 positions match TRBD2. The length of the CDR3 is 16 residues. Germline CDR1 SGDLS, CDR2 YYNGEE. The V gene end was trimmed by 4 bases and the J gene end by 6 bases; junction bases not matched to a gene: 11. As DNA, the CDR3 is TGTGCCAGCAGCCCAAGACTAGCGGGAGACAATAGCGAGCAGTACTTC. Its protein is CASSPRLAGDNSEQYF.

V usage is TRBV6-6 and J usage is TRBJ1-6; D ambiguous. Germline loops: CDR1 MNHNY, CDR2 SVGAGI (reference sequence). The ends were cut back, 6 bases at V and 0 bases at J, with 24 bases in the middle. This CDR3 spans 20 amino acids. This CDR3 is CASSPERRNTISSYNSPLHF. CDR3 bases: TGTGCCAGCAGCCCCGAGCGGAGAAACACCATTAGCTCCTATAATTCACCCCTCCACTTT.

V gene TRBV4-1 combines with J gene TRBJ2-2; D is ambiguous. With 4 bases removed from V and 6 bases from J, the gap between germline ends came to 12 bases. The CDR3 spans 14 residues. In germline, CDR1 is MGHRA, CDR2 YSYEKL. CDR3 sequence reads: CASSLGHLPGELFF. The CDR3 DNA follows: TGCGCCAGCAGCCTGGGCCACTTGCCCGGGGAGCTGTTTTTT.

The chain recombines TRBV6-5 with TRBJ2-5, with no clear D. The CDR3 has 14 residues. Germline V gene sequence: CDR1 MNHEY, CDR2 SVGAGI. The ends were cut back, 3 bases at V and 5 bases at J, with 13 bases in the middle. The CDR3 loop is CASSYPGLSETQYF. The CDR3 coding sequence is TGTGCCAGCAGTTATCCCGGGCTCTCGGAGACCCAGTACTTC.

The chain employs TRBV24-1 and TRBJ2-2; the D call may be TRBD1 or TRBD2 (5 bases each). Germline-derived CDR1 and CDR2 are KGHDR and SFDVKD. The CDR3 has 16 residues. The V gene lost 5 bases and the J gene lost 0 bases, with 12 bases spanning the gap. The CDR3: CATSGEQGANTGELFF. The DNA of the CDR3 is TGTGCCACCAGTGGGGAGCAGGGAGCGAACACCGGGGAGCTGTTTTTT.

The rearrangement joins TRBV7-2 to TRBJ1-6; D remains unclear. The V end lost 0 bases, the J end lost 3 bases, and 6 bases lay between the germline ends. Germline CDR1 reads SGHTA; CDR2 reads FQGNSA. The CDR3 covers 15 residues. The CDR3 loop is CASSLAGSYNSPLHF. The DNA of the CDR3 is TGTGCCAGCAGCTTAGCGGGCAGCTATAATTCACCCCTCCACTTT. The whole variable domain, filled in from reference TRBV7-2 and TRBJ1-6, reads GAGVSQSPSNKVTEKGKDVELRCDPISGHTALYWYRQSLGQGLEFLIYFQGNSAPDKSGLPSDRFSAERTGGSVSTLTIQRTQQEDSAVYLCASSLAGSYNSPLHFGNGTRLTVT.

The V call is TRBV27, the J call TRBJ1-6, with 8 positions matching TRBD1. The junction had 5 bases not matched to a gene; V was cut back by 3 bases and J by 7 bases. Per germline, CDR1 MNHEY and CDR2 SMNVEV (reference sequence). The CDR3 contains 15 residues. DNA for the CDR3: TGTGCCAGCAGTTTCCTCCGGGACAGGAATTCACCCCTCCACTTT. Protein: CASSFLRDRNSPLHF.

The J gene is TRBJ2-2, the V gene TRBV10-3; D remains ambiguous. The CDR3 length is 12 residues. Trimming left V 0 bases short and J 6 bases short, with 2 bases between. The germline V gene encodes CDR1 ENHRY and CDR2 SYGVKD. The CDR3, as DNA: TGTGCCATCAGTGAGTCCTCCGGGGAGCTGTTTTTT. Translation gives CAISESSGELFF.

CDR3 coding DNA: TGTGCCAGCGCATACAGGGGGACAACTAATGAAAAACTGTTTTTT. Amino acids: CASAYRGTTNEKLFF. The chain carries TRBV2 and TRBJ1-4; 8 nucleotides match TRBD1. J was trimmed by 0 bases and V by 8 bases; bases with no gene match: 5. The CDR3 length is 15 residues. The germline gives CDR1 SNHLY, CDR2 FYNNEI.